The 30 T cell receptor beta chains presented below share a single source sample, sequenced in a study of blood T cell repertoires in COVID-19. Libraries were prepared by immunoSEQ multiplex PCR; TCRdb keeps only in-frame clonotypes and omits some of them. The sample records more than 250,000 clones, over 75% being singletons. The specimen was peripheral blood. Receptors were obtained from a man in his fifties with active or convalescent COVID-19.

CDR3 amino acids: CASSGDYRDSPLHF. The CDR3 nucleotides read TGTGCCAGCAGCGGAGACTATAGAGATTCACCCCTCCACTTT. The chain is built from TRBV3-1 (or the pseudogene TRBV3-2) and TRBJ1-6; D unresolved. Germline V gives CDR1 LGHDT, CDR2 YNNKEL (reference sequence). The CDR3 is 14 amino acids. V gave up 5 bases and J gave up 8 bases, with 13 bases separating them.

The CDR3 spells CASSGTGGESYNEQFF. The CDR3 nucleotides are TGTGCCAGCAGTGGGACAGGGGGCGAATCCTACAATGAGCAGTTCTTC. The V and J genes are TRBV28 and TRBJ2-1; 12 bases agree with TRBD1. CDR1 and CDR2 from the germline V gene are MDHEN and SYDVKM. This CDR3 is 16 amino acids long. V dropped 5 bases and J dropped 1; count of bases not matched to a gene: 3.

The chain has TRBV4-3 and TRBJ1-4, with a tentative D call TRBD1 (6 bases). The CDR3 runs to 17 residues. In germline, CDR1 is LGHNA, CDR2 YSLEER. Trimming cost V 1 base and J 7 bases, with 19 bases left between them. In DNA, the CDR3 is TGCGCCAGCAGCCAAGGCGCATCGTTGGGGGCCGGTGAAAAACTGTTTTTT. Translation: CASSQGASLGAGEKLFF.

This sequence joins TRBV2 and TRBJ1-3; D possibly corresponds to TRBD1 (5 bases). The CDR3 covers 16 residues. V was pared by 2 bases and J by 5 bases, with 16 bases between. Germline loops: CDR1 SNHLY, CDR2 FYNNEI. The CDR3 loop reads CASSEYEAGKRNTIYF. DNA of the CDR3: TGTGCCAGCAGTGAATACGAGGCAGGGAAAAGAAACACCATATATTTT.

CDR3 residues: CASSERLAGGGEQYF. The CDR3 DNA reads as TGTGCCAGCAGTGAACGACTAGCGGGAGGGGGTGAGCAGTACTTC. The chain couples TRBV6-1 to TRBJ2-7; 14 bases line up with TRBD2. CDR1 and CDR2 (germline): MNHNS, SASEGT. The CDR3 totals 15 residues. V trimming: 2 bases; J trimming: 7 bases; junction bases outside the gene matches: 4.

The rearrangement uses TRBV2 and TRBJ2-5; D gene uncertain. CDR3 length: 11 amino acids. CDR1 SNHLY and CDR2 FYNNEI come from the germline V gene. V lost 8 bases to trimming and J lost 4 bases, with 8 bases between them. Here the CDR3 DNA reads TGTGCCAGCCTCTATGTAGAGACCCAGTACTTC. Amino acid sequence: CASLYVETQYF.

Here the CDR3 DNA reads TGTGCCAGCAGCTTGGCGGGACTAGCGGGGTACAATGAGCAGTTCTTC. This codes for CASSLAGLAGYNEQFF. The chain employs TRBV5-4 and TRBJ2-1, with 13 bases fitting TRBD2. Germline CDR1 SGHNT, CDR2 YYREEE (reference sequence). The V and J ends lost 0 bases and 4 bases, in that order; junction bases with no gene match: 1. The CDR3 covers 16 residues.

The table lists this clone with a few counts. The rearrangement uses TRBV10-3 and TRBJ1-1, with D possibly being TRBD1 (6 bases). Germline CDR1 reads ENHRY; CDR2 reads SYGVKD. The V and J ends lost 2 bases and 4 bases respectively, with 14 bases between them. The CDR3 has 15 residues. The CDR3 nucleotides are TGTGCCATCAGTGAGGGCACAGGGAGCGGCACTGAAGCTTTCTTT. Translated: CAISEGTGSGTEAFF.

This sequence joins TRBV7-2 and TRBJ1-1, with D perhaps TRBD1 (5 bases). The CDR3 extends over 15 amino acids. V shed 2 bases and J shed 13 bases, with 23 bases lying between them. CDR1 SGHTA and CDR2 FQGNSA come from the germline V gene. The chain's CDR3 is CASSLLGQAEQEGFF. For the CDR3, the DNA is TGTGCCAGCAGCTTACTGGGGCAGGCGGAGCAGGAGGGTTTCTTT.

The chain joins TRBV2 to TRBJ2-7; D possibly corresponds to TRBD1 (6 bases). V lost 7 bases and J lost 0, with 7 bases in between. There are 12 residues in the CDR3. CDR1 SNHLY and CDR2 FYNNEI come from the germline V gene. The DNA of the CDR3 is TGTGCCAGCAAGGACAGCTCCTACGAGCAGTACTTC. This codes for CASKDSSYEQYF.

The chain is built from TRBV30 and TRBJ1-1; D is unclear. This CDR3 has 13 residues. Germline assignment: CDR1 GTSNPN and CDR2 SVGIG (reference sequence). The V end was cut by 3 bases, the J end by 0 bases, with 8 bases between. CDR3 sequence reads: CAWSRGVNTEAFF. The CDR3 coding sequence is TGTGCCTGGAGCCGGGGAGTGAACACTGAAGCTTTCTTT.

CDR3 residues: CASSIAAGASYEQYF. CDR3 in DNA: TGTGCCAGTAGTATAGCAGCGGGAGCTTCTTACGAGCAGTACTTC. V is TRBV19 and J is TRBJ2-7; TRBD2 matches at 8 bases. Unmatched junction bases numbered 6, after V lost 1 base and J lost 4 bases. CDR3 length equals 15 residues. CDR1 LNHDA and CDR2 SQIVND come from the germline V gene (reference sequence).

The chain combines TRBV29-1 with TRBJ2-3; D might be TRBD2 (5 bases). Germline loops: CDR1 SQVTM, CDR2 ANQGSEA. Trimming stripped 6 bases from V and 5 bases from J, with 12 bases between. The CDR3 is 12 residues long. The CDR3 DNA sequence: TGCAGCGTCGGCCGGGCGGGAGATACGCAGTATTTT. Protein: CSVGRAGDTQYF.

This chain connects TRBV2 to TRBJ1-3, with TRBD1 as a possible D gene (6 bases). Per germline, CDR1 SNHLY and CDR2 FYNNEI. The CDR3 runs 16 residues. V lost 4 bases, J lost 2 bases, and 15 bases lay in between. CDR3 amino acids: CASSAVGQGTGNTIYF. The CDR3 bases are TGTGCCAGCAGTGCTGTGGGCCAGGGGACTGGAAACACCATATATTTT.

The chain joins TRBV30 to TRBJ2-7; TRBD2 matches 11 bases. J lost 3 bases, V lost 4 bases, and 5 bases had no gene match. CDR1 and CDR2 (germline): GTSNPN, SVGIG (reference sequence). CDR3 length: 14 residues. The CDR3 DNA is TGTGCCTGGATCTCTAGCGGGAGGAACTACGAGCAGTACTTC. It codes for CAWISSGRNYEQYF. The full variable domain, rest sourced from reference TRBV30 and TRBJ2-7, is SQTIHQWPATLVQPVGSPLSLECTVEGTSNPNLYWYRQAAGRGLQLLFYSVGIGQISSEVPQNLSASRPQDRQFILSSKKLLLSDSGFYLCAWISSGRNYEQYFGPGTRLTVT.

The table lists this clone with a few counts. The V call is TRBV12-3 or TRBV12-4, the J call TRBJ1-1; TRBD1 matches at 7 bases. This CDR3 comprises 13 residues. V lost 3 bases to trimming and J lost 5 bases; unmatched junction nucleotides: 3. The CDR3 region is CASSLTGRTEAFF. The CDR3 nucleotides read TGTGCCAGCAGTTTGACAGGGAGGACTGAAGCTTTCTTT.

The rearrangement joins TRBV15 to TRBJ1-5, with a possible D match to TRBD1 (6 bases). Trimming pared 1 base from V and 7 bases from J, leaving 14 bases between. The CDR3 is 15 amino acids. From germline, CDR1 is LNHNV and CDR2 YYDKDF (reference sequence). Here the CDR3 DNA reads TGTGCCACCAGCAGAGGGGGGCAACTCTACCAGCCCCAGCATTTT. This gives the protein CATSRGGQLYQPQHF.

This chain links TRBV11-3 with TRBJ2-1; TRBD2 is a possible D gene (5 bases). The CDR3 runs 16 residues. V was clipped by 4 bases and J by 0 bases, with 13 bases between them. Per germline, CDR1 SGHNT and CDR2 YENEEA. CDR3 sequence (DNA): TGTGCCAGCAGCTCCCGGACGGGAAGCTCCTACAATGAGCAGTTCTTC. It codes for CASSSRTGSSYNEQFF.

The rearrangement uses TRBV19 and TRBJ2-1; the match to TRBD2 covers 12 bases. The germline CDR1 and CDR2 sequences are LNHDA and SQIVND (reference sequence). CDR3 length equals 15 residues. The trim removed 7 bases at V and 4 bases at J, leaving 5 bases unmatched. The CDR3 coding sequence is TGTGCCAGTAAGACTAGCGGGGGCCCTTACAATGAGCAGTTCTTC. Translating gives CASKTSGGPYNEQFF.

The chain employs TRBV30 and TRBJ2-7; TRBD2 aligns across 13 bases. CDR3 length equals 13 residues. CDR1 GTSNPN and CDR2 SVGIG come from the germline V gene (reference sequence). Losses at the gene ends were 6 bases for V and 6 bases for J; bases not matched to a gene: 5. DNA of the CDR3: TGTGCCTGCGGACTAGCGGGAGACAGCGAGCAGTACTTC. It yields the protein CACGLAGDSEQYF.

The chain joins TRBV10-3 to TRBJ1-2; D is possibly TRBD1 (5 bases). Per the germline V gene, CDR1 is ENHRY and CDR2 is SYGVKD. Trimming took 3 bases from V and 6 from J, leaving 11 bases between them. The CDR3 runs 13 residues. The CDR3: CAISDGGEHGYTF. In DNA form, the CDR3 reads TGTGCCATCAGTGACGGGGGGGAGCATGGCTACACCTTC.

The J gene is TRBJ1-5, the V gene TRBV5-6, with a possible D match to TRBD1 (5 bases). The CDR3 covers 15 residues. Looked up from germline, CDR1 is SGHDT and CDR2 is YYEEEE. Trimming stripped 1 base from V and 0 bases from J, with 8 bases between. CDR3 amino acids: CASSLWQGSNQPQHF. In DNA, the CDR3 is TGTGCCAGCAGCTTGTGGCAGGGTAGCAATCAGCCCCAGCATTTT.

This chain links TRBV7-2 with TRBJ2-7, with unresolved D. Trimming stripped 3 bases from V and 0 bases from J, with 12 bases between. There are 15 residues in the CDR3. CDR1 and CDR2 from the germline V gene are SGHTA and FQGNSA. The CDR3 sequence: CASSFRVTSSYEQYF. The CDR3 DNA is TGTGCCAGCAGCTTCCGCGTGACAAGCTCCTACGAGCAGTACTTC. Combining the CDR3 with reference TRBV7-2 and TRBJ2-7 gives the whole variable domain GAGVSQSPSNKVTEKGKDVELRCDPISGHTALYWYRQSLGQGLEFLIYFQGNSAPDKSGLPSDRFSAERTGGSVSTLTIQRTQQEDSAVYLCASSFRVTSSYEQYFGPGTRLTVT.

This chain links TRBV7-9 with TRBJ1-2; 7 bases align to TRBD1. The germline V gene has CDR1 SEHNR and CDR2 FQNEAQ (reference sequence). The length of the CDR3 is 16 residues. J gave up 2 bases and V 6 bases, and 12 bases lay outside the gene matches. CDR3 in amino acids: CASSSIPGQKNYGYTF. The CDR3 DNA reads as TGTGCCAGCAGTTCTATACCGGGACAGAAAAACTATGGCTACACCTTC.

This chain joins TRBV24-1 and TRBJ2-1; D gene unclear. The germline V and J ends were trimmed by 3 bases and 7 bases, with 9 bases remaining between them. The CDR3 sequence is 13 residues long. The germline V gene encodes CDR1 KGHDR and CDR2 SFDVKD. This CDR3 is CATSDGWRNEQFF. As DNA, the CDR3 is TGTGCCACCAGTGATGGGTGGAGAAATGAGCAGTTCTTC.

This clone was counted once. V is TRBV7-6 and J is TRBJ2-7; 8 bases are a match to TRBD2. The CDR3 covers 15 residues. V shed 4 bases, J shed 2 bases, and the junction held 7 bases outside the gene matches. Germline V gene data show CDR1 as SGHVS and CDR2 as FNYEAQ. The CDR3 DNA reads as TGTGCCAGCAGCTCGGAGCGGGAGAACCCCTACGAGCAGTACTTC. Its translation is CASSSERENPYEQYF.

This clone was seen more than once but under ten times. The gene calls are TRBV27 and TRBJ1-4, with D uncertain. Germline V gene sequence: CDR1 MNHEY, CDR2 SMNVEV (reference sequence). V was cut by 6 bases and J by 1 base, with 6 bases left in between. The CDR3 contains 13 residues. Here the CDR3 DNA reads TGTGCCAGCAGCCCCCTAACTAATGAAAAACTGTTTTTT. This translates into CASSPLTNEKLFF.

V is TRBV11-3 and J is TRBJ1-1; TRBD1 matches at 10 bases. This CDR3 contains 17 residues. Germline CDR1 and CDR2: SGHNT and YENEEA. V lost 4 bases and J lost 0; bases outside the gene matches: 8. The CDR3 sequence is CASSSRAGQGLNTEAFF. CDR3 DNA sequence: TGTGCCAGCAGCTCAAGGGCGGGACAGGGGCTGAACACTGAAGCTTTCTTT.

V gene TRBV5-1 combines with J gene TRBJ1-2, with 10 bases fitting TRBD1. This CDR3 has 13 amino acids. Unmatched junction bases numbered 2, after V lost 4 bases and J lost 5 bases. CDR1 and CDR2 (germline): SGHRS, YFSETQ. The CDR3 DNA reads as TGCGCCAGCAGCCCGGGACAGGGGTATGGCTACACCTTC. It encodes CASSPGQGYGYTF.

This chain uses TRBV10-2 with TRBJ2-1, with 11 bases matching TRBD1. Germline V gene data show CDR1 as WSHSY and CDR2 as SAAADI. V lost 6 bases to trimming and J lost 5 bases; unmatched junction nucleotides: 6. CDR3 length equals 15 residues. CDR3 DNA: TGCGCCAGCAGAACGTGGACAGGGGGCCACAATGAGCAGTTCTTC. As protein: CASRTWTGGHNEQFF.